This T cell receptor (beta chain) originates from a study of T cell responses to AZD1222 COVID-19 vaccine (dated by TCRdb to about 2021). With respect to the entire study: TCR sequencing covered roughly 230 trial participants: roughly 200 given two doses of AZD1222 and approximately 25 given two doses of MenACWY control vaccine. Trial participants were enrolled by age into subgroups of 18-55, 56-69 and 70-plus years, and roughly 150, 30 and 60 TCR-sequenced participants, respectively, were included in these subgroups. Overall study results and their limits: Participants were mostly white British and included more females than males, and it was suggested by the authors that clonal diversity may have been underestimated. In the small 56-69-year group, the increase in depth fell short of significance, most likely because of low power. Because no day 14 peak-response samples were available, the repertoires could be characterized only after the peak T cell response. CD4 TCRs associated with the vaccine covered the entire spike protein, and the dominant responses were in regions 160-218 and 743-854. After two AZD1222 doses, spike-specific TCR breadth and depth were significantly higher than at day 0 and than in MenACWY recipients. Conclusions about previously exposed vaccinees were limited because only five to seven AZD1222 recipients were SARS-CoV-2 seropositive at baseline. Reportedly, close to half of the unique spike-specific TCRs recognized epitopes lying outside the regions that are mutated in the B.1.351 and B.1.1.7 variants.

This clone was recorded once. Its binding antigen is unknown. Base qualities are not recorded, but no much larger clone differs from it by a single base. Unmatched junction bases come to 10, with V trimmed by 3 bases and J by 4 bases. The germline V gene (reference sequence) specifies LNHDA as CDR1 and SQIVND as CDR2. Spanning cysteine to phenylalanine, the CDR3 consists of 17 amino acids. Only the CDR3 region is kept as DNA, spanning 51 bases read in frame from base 1. Sample time point, as interpreted from the label and publication: baseline before first vaccination. The treatment or condition label, as the study defines it: meningococcal conjugate vaccine given as trial control. Samples from vaccinated people were obtained from the UK trials COV001 and COV002, which included a single-blind randomized controlled phase 2/3 trial of AZD1222 (ChAdOx1 nCoV-19) in healthy adults. For TCRbeta chain sequencing, PBMC samples from trial participants were taken at day 0 and at day 28 after the second dose.

The CDR3 regions of human TCRbeta chains were analyzed by immunosequencing. On the authors' methods: TCRs in the repertoires were matched against a reference library of SARS-CoV-2-specific TCRs that had been generated with the MIRA antigen-specificity platform. Breadth was defined as the fraction of unique TCRs that were SARS-CoV-2-associated, and depth was defined as the fraction of total T cells that were SARS-CoV-2-associated. Using the MIRA data, every spike-specific TCR was mapped to the spike region that the TCR reacted to and assigned to either a CD4 or a CD8 class. Log10-transformed breadth and depth values were compared by one-way ANOVA with Sidak's multiple comparisons tests. In its TCRdb copy, this immuneACCESS table keeps in-frame sequences only and misses some clones. Where compared with another copy, unresolved V genes explain less than half of these, and the others have no known cause. That table furnishes V, J and clone size, whereas the DNA furnished D and trimming. The sample table holds around 90,000 clones, of which more than 75% were seen once. Less than 5.5% of the sample belongs to the ten largest clones.

Here the sequenced sample was peripheral blood, taken on day 0 of MenACWY control vaccination. The chain is assembled from TRBV19 and TRBJ2-1, and 9 junction bases match TRBD2. This clonotype originated in an adult in good health. The DNA reads as follows: TGTGCCAGTAGTATTGGTAGCGGGGGCCCAATTTACAATGAGCAGTTCTTC. This gives the protein CASSIGSGGPIYNEQFF.